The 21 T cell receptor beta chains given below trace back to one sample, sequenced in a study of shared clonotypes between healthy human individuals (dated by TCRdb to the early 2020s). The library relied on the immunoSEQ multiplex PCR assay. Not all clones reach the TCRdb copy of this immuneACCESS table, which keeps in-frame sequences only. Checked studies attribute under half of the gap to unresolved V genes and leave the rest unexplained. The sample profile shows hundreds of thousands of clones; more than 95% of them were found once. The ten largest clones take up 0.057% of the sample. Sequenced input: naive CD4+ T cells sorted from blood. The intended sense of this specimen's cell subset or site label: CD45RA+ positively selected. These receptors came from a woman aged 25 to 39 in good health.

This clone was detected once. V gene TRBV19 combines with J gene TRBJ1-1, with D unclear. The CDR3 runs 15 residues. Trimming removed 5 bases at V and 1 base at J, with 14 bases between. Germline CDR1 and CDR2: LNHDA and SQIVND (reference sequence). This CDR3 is CASSVRAFQNTEAFF. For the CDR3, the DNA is TGTGCCAGTAGTGTTAGGGCCTTTCAGAACACTGAAGCTTTCTTT.

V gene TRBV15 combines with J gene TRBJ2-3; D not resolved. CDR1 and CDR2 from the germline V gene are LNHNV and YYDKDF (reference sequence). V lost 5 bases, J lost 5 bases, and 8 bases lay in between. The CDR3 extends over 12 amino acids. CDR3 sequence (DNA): TGTGCCACCAGCGCCCGATTAGATACGCAGTATTTT. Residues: CATSARLDTQYF.

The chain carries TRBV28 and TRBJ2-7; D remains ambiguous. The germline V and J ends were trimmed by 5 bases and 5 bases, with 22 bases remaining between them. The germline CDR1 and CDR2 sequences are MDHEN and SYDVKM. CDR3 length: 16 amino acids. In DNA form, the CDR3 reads TGTGCCAGCAGTACCCCCCCCGGGTCCCAGGACCACGAGCAGTACTTC. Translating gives CASSTPPGSQDHEQYF.

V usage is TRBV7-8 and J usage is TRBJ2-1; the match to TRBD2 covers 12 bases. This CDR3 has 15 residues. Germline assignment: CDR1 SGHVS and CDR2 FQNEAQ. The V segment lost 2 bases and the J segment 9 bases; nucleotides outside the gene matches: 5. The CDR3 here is CASSLKLAGGFEQFF. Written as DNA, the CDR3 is TGTGCCAGCAGCTTAAAACTAGCGGGAGGTTTTGAGCAGTTCTTC.

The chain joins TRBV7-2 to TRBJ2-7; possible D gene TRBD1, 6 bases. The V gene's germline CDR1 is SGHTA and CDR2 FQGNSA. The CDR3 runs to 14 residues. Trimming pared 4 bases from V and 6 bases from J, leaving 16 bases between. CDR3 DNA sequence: TGTGCCAGCAGCTCCGGACAGCTCCGAGGCGAGCAGTACTTC. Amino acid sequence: CASSSGQLRGEQYF.

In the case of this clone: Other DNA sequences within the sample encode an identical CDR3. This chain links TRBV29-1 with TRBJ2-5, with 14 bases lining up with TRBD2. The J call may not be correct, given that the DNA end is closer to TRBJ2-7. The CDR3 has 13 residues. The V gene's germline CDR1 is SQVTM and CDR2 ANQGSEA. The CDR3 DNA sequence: TGCAGCGTAGGGACTAGCGGGAGTTACGAGCAGTACTTC. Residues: CSVGTSGSYEQYF.

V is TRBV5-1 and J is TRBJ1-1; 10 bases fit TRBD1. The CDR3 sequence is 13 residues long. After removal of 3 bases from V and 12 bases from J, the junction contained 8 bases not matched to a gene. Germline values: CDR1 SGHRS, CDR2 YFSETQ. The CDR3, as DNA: TGCGCCAGCAGCTCGACAGGGGGCACTTCTACTTTCTTT. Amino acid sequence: CASSSTGGTSTFF.

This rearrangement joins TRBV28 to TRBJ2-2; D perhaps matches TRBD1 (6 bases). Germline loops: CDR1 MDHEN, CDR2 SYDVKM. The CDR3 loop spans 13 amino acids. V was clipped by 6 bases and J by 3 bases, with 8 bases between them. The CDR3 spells CASRGTYTGELFF. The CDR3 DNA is TGTGCCAGCAGGGGGACATACACCGGGGAGCTGTTTTTT. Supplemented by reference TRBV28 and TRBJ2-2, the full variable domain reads DVKVTQSSRYLVKRTGEKVFLECVQDMDHENMFWYRQDPGLGLRLIYFSYDVKMKEKGDIPEGYSVSREKKERFSLILESASTNQTSMYLCASRGTYTGELFFGEGSRLTVL.

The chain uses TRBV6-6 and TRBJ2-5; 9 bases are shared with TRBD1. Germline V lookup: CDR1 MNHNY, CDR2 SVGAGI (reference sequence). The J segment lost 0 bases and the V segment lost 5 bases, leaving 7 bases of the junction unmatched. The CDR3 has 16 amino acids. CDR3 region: CASSKPGQGHQETQYF. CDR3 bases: TGTGCCAGCAGTAAACCGGGACAGGGCCACCAAGAGACCCAGTACTTC.

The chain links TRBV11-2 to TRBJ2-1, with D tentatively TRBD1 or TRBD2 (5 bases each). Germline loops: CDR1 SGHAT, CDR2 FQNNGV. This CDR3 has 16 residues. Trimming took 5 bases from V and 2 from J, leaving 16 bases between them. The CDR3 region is CASSPRLTGPYNEQFF. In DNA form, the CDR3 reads TGTGCCAGCAGCCCACGACTGACGGGACCCTACAATGAGCAGTTCTTC.

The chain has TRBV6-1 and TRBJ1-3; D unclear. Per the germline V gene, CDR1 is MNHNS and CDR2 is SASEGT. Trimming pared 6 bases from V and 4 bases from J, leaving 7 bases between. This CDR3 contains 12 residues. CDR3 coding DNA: TGTGCCAGCAGCGACCTAGGAAACACCATATATTTT. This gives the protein CASSDLGNTIYF.

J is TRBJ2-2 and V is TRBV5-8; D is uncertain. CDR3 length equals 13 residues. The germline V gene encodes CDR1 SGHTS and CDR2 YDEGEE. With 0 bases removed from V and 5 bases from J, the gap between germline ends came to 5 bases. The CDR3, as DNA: TGTGCCAGCAGCTTGGTTGGTACCGGGGAGCTGTTTTTT. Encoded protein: CASSLVGTGELFF.

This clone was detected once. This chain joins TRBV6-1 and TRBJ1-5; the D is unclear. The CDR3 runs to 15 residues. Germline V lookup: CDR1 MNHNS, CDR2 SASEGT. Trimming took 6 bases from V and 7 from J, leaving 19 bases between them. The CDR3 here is CASSPTGILNQPQHF. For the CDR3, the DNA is TGTGCCAGCAGCCCCACCGGAATTCTAAACCAGCCCCAGCATTTT.

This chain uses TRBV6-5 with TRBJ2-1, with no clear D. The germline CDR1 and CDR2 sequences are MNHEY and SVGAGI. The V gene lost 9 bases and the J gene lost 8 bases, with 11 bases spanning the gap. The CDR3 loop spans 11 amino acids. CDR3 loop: CASTSVDEQFF. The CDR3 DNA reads TGTGCCAGTACGAGTGTCGATGAGCAGTTCTTC.

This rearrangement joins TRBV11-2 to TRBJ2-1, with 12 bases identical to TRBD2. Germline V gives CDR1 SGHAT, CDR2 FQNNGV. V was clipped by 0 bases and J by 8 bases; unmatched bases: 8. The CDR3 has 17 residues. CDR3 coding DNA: TGTGCCAGCAGCTTAGAAATAAATACTAGCGGGAGGTATGAGCAGTTCTTC. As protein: CASSLEINTSGRYEQFF.

The CDR3 coding sequence is TGTGCCAGTAGTCTGGGTCGCCAGTTAAATCAGCCCCAGCATTTT. It is translated as CASSLGRQLNQPQHF. The V call is TRBV19, the J call TRBJ1-5; D is ambiguous. This CDR3 is 15 amino acids long. Trimming took off 5 bases at V and 4 bases at J, with 15 bases between the two ends. Germline CDR1 reads LNHDA; CDR2 reads SQIVND (reference sequence).

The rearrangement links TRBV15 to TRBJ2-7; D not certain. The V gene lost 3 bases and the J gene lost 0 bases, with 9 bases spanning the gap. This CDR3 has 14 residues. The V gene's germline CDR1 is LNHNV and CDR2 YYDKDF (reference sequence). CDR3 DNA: TGTGCCACCAGCAGCCCGAAGAGCTCCTACGAGCAGTACTTC. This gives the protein CATSSPKSSYEQYF.

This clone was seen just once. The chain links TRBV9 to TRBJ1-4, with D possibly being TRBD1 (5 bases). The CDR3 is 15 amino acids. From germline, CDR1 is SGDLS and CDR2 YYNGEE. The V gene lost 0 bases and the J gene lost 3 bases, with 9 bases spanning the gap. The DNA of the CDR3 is TGTGCCAGCAGCGTAGGGGGGAGATCTAATGAAAAACTGTTTTTT. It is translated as CASSVGGRSNEKLFF.

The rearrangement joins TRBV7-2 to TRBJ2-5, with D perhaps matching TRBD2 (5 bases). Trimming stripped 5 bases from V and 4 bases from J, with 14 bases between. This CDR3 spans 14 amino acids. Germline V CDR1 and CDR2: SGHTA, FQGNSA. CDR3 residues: CASSLTGLGETQYF. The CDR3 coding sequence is TGTGCCAGCAGCCTTACGGGGTTGGGAGAGACCCAGTACTTC.

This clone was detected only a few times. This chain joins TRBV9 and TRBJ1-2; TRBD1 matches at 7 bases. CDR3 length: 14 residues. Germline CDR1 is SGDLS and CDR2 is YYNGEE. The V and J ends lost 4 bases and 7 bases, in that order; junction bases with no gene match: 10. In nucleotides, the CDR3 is TGTGCCAGCAGCTCCACCTCCGACAGGGCTGGCTACACCTTC. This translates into CASSSTSDRAGYTF.

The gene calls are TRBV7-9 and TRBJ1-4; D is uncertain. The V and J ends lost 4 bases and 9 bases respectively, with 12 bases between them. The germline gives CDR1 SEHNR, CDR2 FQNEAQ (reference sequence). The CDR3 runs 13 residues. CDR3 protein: CASSSESPKKLFF. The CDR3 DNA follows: TGTGCCAGCAGCTCCGAGTCCCCGAAAAAACTGTTTTTT. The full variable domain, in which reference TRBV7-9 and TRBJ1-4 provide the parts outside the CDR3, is DTGVSQNPRHKITKRGQNVTFRCDPISEHNRLYWYRQTLGQGPEFLTYFQNEAQLEKSRLLSDRFSAERPKGSFSTLEIQRTEQGDSAMYLCASSSESPKKLFFGSGTQLSVL.